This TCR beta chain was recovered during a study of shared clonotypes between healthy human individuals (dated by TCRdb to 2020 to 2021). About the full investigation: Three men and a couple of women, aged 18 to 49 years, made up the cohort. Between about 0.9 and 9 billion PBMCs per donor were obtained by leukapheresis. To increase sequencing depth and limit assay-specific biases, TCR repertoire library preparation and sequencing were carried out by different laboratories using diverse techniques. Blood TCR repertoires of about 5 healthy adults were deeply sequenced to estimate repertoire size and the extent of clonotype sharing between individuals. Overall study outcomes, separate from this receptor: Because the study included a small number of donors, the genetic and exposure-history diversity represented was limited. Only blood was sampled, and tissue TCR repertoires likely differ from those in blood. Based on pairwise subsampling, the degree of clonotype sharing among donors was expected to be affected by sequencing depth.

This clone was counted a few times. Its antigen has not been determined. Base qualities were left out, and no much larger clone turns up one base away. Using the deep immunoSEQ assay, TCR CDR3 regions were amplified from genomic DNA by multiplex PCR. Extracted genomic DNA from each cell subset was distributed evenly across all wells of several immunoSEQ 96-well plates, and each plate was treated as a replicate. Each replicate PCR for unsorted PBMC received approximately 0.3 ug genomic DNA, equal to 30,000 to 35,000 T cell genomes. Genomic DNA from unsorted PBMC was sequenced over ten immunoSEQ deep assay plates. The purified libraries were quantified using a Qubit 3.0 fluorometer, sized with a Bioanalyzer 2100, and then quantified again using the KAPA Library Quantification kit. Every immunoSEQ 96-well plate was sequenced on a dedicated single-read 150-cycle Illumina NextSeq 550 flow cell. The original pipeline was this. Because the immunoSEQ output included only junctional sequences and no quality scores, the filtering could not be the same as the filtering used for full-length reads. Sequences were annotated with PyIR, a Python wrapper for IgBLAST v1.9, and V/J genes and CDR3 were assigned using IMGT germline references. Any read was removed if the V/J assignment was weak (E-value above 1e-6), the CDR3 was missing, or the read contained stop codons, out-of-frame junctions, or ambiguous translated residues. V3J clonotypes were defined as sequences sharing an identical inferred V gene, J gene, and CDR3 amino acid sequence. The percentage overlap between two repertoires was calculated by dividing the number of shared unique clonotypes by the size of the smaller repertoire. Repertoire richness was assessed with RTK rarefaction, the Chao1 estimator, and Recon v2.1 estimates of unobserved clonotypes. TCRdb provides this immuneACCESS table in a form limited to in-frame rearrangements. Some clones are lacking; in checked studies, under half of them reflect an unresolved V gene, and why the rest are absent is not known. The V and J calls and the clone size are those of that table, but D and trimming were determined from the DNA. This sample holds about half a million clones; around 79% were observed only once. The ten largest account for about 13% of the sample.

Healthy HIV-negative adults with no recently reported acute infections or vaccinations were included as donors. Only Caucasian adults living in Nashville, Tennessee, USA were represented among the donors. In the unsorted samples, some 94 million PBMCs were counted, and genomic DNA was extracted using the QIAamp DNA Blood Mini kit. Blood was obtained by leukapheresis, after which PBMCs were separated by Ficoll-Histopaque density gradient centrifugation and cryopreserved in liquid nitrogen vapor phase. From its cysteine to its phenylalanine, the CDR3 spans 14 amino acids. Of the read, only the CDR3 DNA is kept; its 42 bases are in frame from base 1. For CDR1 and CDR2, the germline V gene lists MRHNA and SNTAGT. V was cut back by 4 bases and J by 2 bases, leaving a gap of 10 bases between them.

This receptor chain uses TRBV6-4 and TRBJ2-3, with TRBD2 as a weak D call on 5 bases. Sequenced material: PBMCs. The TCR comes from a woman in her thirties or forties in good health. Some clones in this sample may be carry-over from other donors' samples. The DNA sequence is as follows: TGTGCCAGCAGTGGCGGGCAGTCCACAGATACGCAGTATTTT. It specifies CASSGGQSTDTQYF.